This T cell receptor (beta chain) derives from a study of OX40 agonist ivuxolimab in advanced cancers. Overall study results and limits: Doses of 0.1 to 3.0 mg/kg were accompanied by clonal expansion of CD4+ and CD8+ blood T cells by week 6. Expanded clones belonging to CD8+ T cells outnumbered, on average, those of CD4+.

V trimming: 9 bases; J trimming: 2 bases; junction bases outside the gene matches: 9. In germline, CDR1 is MNHEY, CDR2 SMNVEV (reference sequence). There are 14 residues in the CDR3. On this clone itself: Its target is not known.

Produced via immunoSEQ multiplex PCR; TCRdb's table is partial and in-frame only. The sample holds around 39,000 clones, 80% to 85% seen once. This receptor was obtained from an adult with an advanced solid tumor such as melanoma, head and neck, liver or kidney cancer. The V call is TRBV27, the J call TRBJ1-1, with 7 bases identical to TRBD1. Sequenced here: CD4+ or CD8+ T cells sorted from blood, sampled in a trial of the OX40 agonist ivuxolimab. This CDR3 is CASTGTAQNTEAFF. The CDR3 DNA reads as TGTGCCAGTACCGGGACAGCCCAAAACACTGAAGCTTTCTTT.